The clone carrying this T cell receptor (beta chain) was seen at least ten times. Antigen: not known. Every TCR cDNA molecule bore its own unique molecular identifier. Each CDR3 protein gets one entry after TCRdb re-called the 5' RACE reads with MiXCR. The sample carries more than 10,000 distinct CDR3 sequences, around 5% recorded once. The entry originates in a study of spatial heterogeneity in lung cancer. Study summary: Consistently, beta-chain sequences turned up in larger numbers than alpha-chain sequences did. Overall study findings and caveats: Intratumoral expanded alpha and beta TCR counts were found to track tumor mutation counts.

Sample time point: sample taken at primary tumor resection. Whole RNA from tumor, nontumor lung or frozen PBMC was sequenced unsorted. From germline, CDR1 is DFQATT and CDR2 SNEGSKA (reference sequence). The germline V and J ends were trimmed by 0 bases and 8 bases, with 11 bases remaining between them. The CDR3 length is 13 residues. The rearrangement joins TRBV20-1 to TRBJ2-1; a possible D gene is TRBD2 (6 bases). The source material was lung tumor tissue, sampled at surgery. This TCR was sampled from a male donor with early-stage non-small cell lung cancer. The CDR3 DNA follows: TGCAGTGCTAGAGATATAAGCGGGTATGAGCAGTTCTTC. As protein: CSARDISGYEQFF.